The rows below give T cell receptor beta chains drawn from one sample of a study of blood T cell repertoires in COVID-19. Profiled with immunoSEQ multiplex PCR; TCRdb holds only in-frame clones, not every one. The table includes about 300,000 clones, around four fifths detected once. Sequences were obtained from peripheral blood. The receptors here all came from a woman between 45 and 65 years old with acute or convalescent COVID-19. Each CDR3 is given with its conserved first and last residue. A D gene is named only where the DNA matches it firmly. Size tells how often a clone was seen (once, few, many) or the class of an expanded clone, and some rows leave it out.

size,J,length,D,V,DNA,CDR3
.,TRBJ2-7,14,TRBD2,TRBV30,TGTGCCTGGAGTGTAGGACTAGCGGGACACGAGCAGTACTTC,CAWSVGLAGHEQYF
.,TRBJ1-5,15,.,TRBV2,TGTGCCAGCAGCCTTAGGGGGGGGACCAATCAGCCCCAGCATTTT,CASSLRGGTNQPQHF
.,TRBJ2-3,14,TRBD2,TRBV10-3,TGTGCCATCAGTAGTAGCGGGGTGTTTGATACGCAGTATTTT,CAISSSGVFDTQYF
.,TRBJ1-2,14,TRBD1,TRBV9,TGTGCCAGCAGCCCGTACAGGGGGTTGGGCGGCTACACCTTC,CASSPYRGLGGYTF
.,TRBJ1-1,14,TRBD1,TRBV19,TGTGCCATCAAACCAGGGGGATTAAACACTGAAGCTTTCTTT,CAIKPGGLNTEAFF
once,TRBJ1-1,16,TRBD1,TRBV27,TGTGCCAGCAGCTTAGACAACAGGGGGCGAGAGACTGAAGCTTTCTTT,CASSLDNRGRETEAFF
once,TRBJ2-1,14,TRBD2,TRBV11-3,TGTGCCAGCAGCCTAGCGGGGGGGAAGAATGAGCAGTTCTTC,CASSLAGGKNEQFF
.,TRBJ2-4,16,.,TRBV2,TGTGCCAGCAGTGAAATCGGTTTACTAGCCAAAAACATTCAGTACTTC,CASSEIGLLAKNIQYF
.,TRBJ1-3,14,.,TRBV12-5,TGTGCTAGTGGTTCTTCGACTTCTGGAAACACCATATATTTT,CASGSSTSGNTIYF
.,TRBJ2-7,15,TRBD1,TRBV5-6,TGTGCCAGCAGCTTGAGCACAGGGGGCGTAGAGGAGCAGTACTTC,CASSLSTGGVEEQYF
.,TRBJ1-4,15,TRBD1,TRBV24-1,TGTGCCACCAGTGACTCCGGGACAGATTATGAAAAACTGTTTTTT,CATSDSGTDYEKLFF
few,TRBJ1-3,13,TRBD1,TRBV29-1,TGCAGCGGGAGGACAGGGGACGGAAACACCATATATTTT,CSGRTGDGNTIYF
.,TRBJ2-2,16,TRBD2,TRBV5-5,TGTGCCAGCAGCTTTCTAGCGGGCGAGGTCACCGGGGAGCTGTTTTTT,CASSFLAGEVTGELFF
.,TRBJ1-1,13,TRBD1,TRBV7-9,TGTGCCAGCCCACAGGGGGATGACACTGAAGCTTTCTTT,CASPQGDDTEAFF
.,TRBJ2-7,14,TRBD2,TRBV2,TGTGCCAGCAGGTTACTAGCGGAGTCCTACGAGCAGTACTTC,CASRLLAESYEQYF
.,TRBJ1-1,11,.,TRBV14,TGTGCCAGCAGCCACTCTCTAGAAGCTTTCTTT,CASSHSLEAFF
.,TRBJ1-4,15,.,TRBV4-2,TGTGCCAGCTCTTCTGGGGGCGCAACTAATGAAAAACTGTTTTTT,CASSSGGATNEKLFF
once,TRBJ2-5,16,.,TRBV4-3,TGCGCCAGCAGCCAAGATCGTCTAGCCTCAAGTGAGACCCAGTACTTC,CASSQDRLASSETQYF
.,TRBJ1-4,15,.,TRBV29-1,TGCAGCGTCGACCTGCGACAGGCCGGAATAGAAAAACTGTTTTTT,CSVDLRQAGIEKLFF
.,TRBJ2-7,13,TRBD1,TRBV30,TGTGCCTGGAGTGGGGACAGTATTGGGGAGCAGTACTTC,CAWSGDSIGEQYF
.,TRBJ2-1,15,.,TRBV13,TGTGCCAGCAGCTCCGGCTCTGGACTTAACAATGAGCAGTTCTTC,CASSSGSGLNNEQFF
.,TRBJ2-2,14,TRBD1,TRBV5-1,TGCGCCACCTCTCCGGGACAGGGGCCCGGGGAGCTGTTTTTT,CATSPGQGPGELFF
.,TRBJ1-2,18,TRBD1,TRBV4-2,TGTGCCAGCAGCCAAGAGGGGCCTTCAGGGGGCACGACCTATGGCTACACCTTC,CASSQEGPSGGTTYGYTF
.,TRBJ2-3,15,TRBD1,TRBV7-2,TGTGCCAGCAGCTTAGAAAGGGGGCGTGCAGATACGCAGTATTTT,CASSLERGRADTQYF
.,TRBJ1-4,17,.,TRBV3-1/TRBV3-2,TGTGCCAGCAGCCAAGGCCTTTCCAGGACACGTAATGAAAAACTGTTTTTT,CASSQGLSRTRNEKLFF
.,TRBJ1-2,13,.,TRBV7-9,TGTGCCAGCAGCCCATACAGGGTGGGGGGCTACACCTTC,CASSPYRVGGYTF
once,TRBJ1-2,14,TRBD1,TRBV5-1,TGCGCCAGCAGCGCGGACAGGGAGGACTATGGCTACACCTTC,CASSADREDYGYTF
.,TRBJ2-1,13,TRBD2,TRBV19,TGTGCCAGTAGTCCCGGGACTAGCGGGGAACAGTTCTTC,CASSPGTSGEQFF
.,TRBJ2-7,13,TRBD1,TRBV18,TGTGCCAGCTCTGACAGGGCCGGGCTCGAGCAGTACTTC,CASSDRAGLEQYF
.,TRBJ2-3,15,TRBD1,TRBV19,TGTGCCAGTAGGGACCGGACAGGGGGCGCAGATACGCAGTATTTT,CASRDRTGGADTQYF
.,TRBJ1-2,15,.,TRBV6-6,TGTGCCAGCAGTTACTCGCCGGGGGGGGATATGGGCTACACCTTC,CASSYSPGGDMGYTF
.,TRBJ1-4,14,.,TRBV6-6,TGTGCCAGCAGGGCCCAAGCAACTAATGAAAAACTGTTTTTT,CASRAQATNEKLFF
.,TRBJ2-1,12,.,TRBV7-9,TGTGCCAGCAGGGAGTCATCCTATGAGCAGTTCTTC,CASRESSYEQFF
.,TRBJ1-2,12,.,TRBV5-1,TGCGCCAGCAGCGGGTCGGCGCGGGGCTACACCTTC,CASSGSARGYTF
.,TRBJ1-1,16,.,TRBV4-1,TGCGCCAGCAGCCAGGGAAGGGGAGGACGGCTTTTTGAAGCTTTCTTT,CASSQGRGGRLFEAFF
.,TRBJ2-3,14,.,TRBV7-9,TGTGCCAGCAGTCCGGCGGGGTCCACAGATACGCAGTATTTT,CASSPAGSTDTQYF
.,TRBJ2-2,18,TRBD2,TRBV4-3,TGCGCCAGCAGCCAAGACATTCAGGGACTAGCGGGAGCCGGGGAGCTGTTTTTT,CASSQDIQGLAGAGELFF
.,TRBJ2-1,14,.,TRBV5-6,TGTGCCACCGGGGTGCGTTCCTCCTTCAATGAGCAGTTCTTC,CATGVRSSFNEQFF
many,TRBJ1-5,13,.,TRBV12-3/TRBV12-4,TGTGCCAGCAGTTTGCGGGAGGGACAGCCCCAGCATTTT,CASSLREGQPQHF
.,TRBJ1-1,15,TRBD1,TRBV7-2,TGTGCCAGCAGCCTAAGACAGGGAATGAACACTGAAGCTTTCTTT,CASSLRQGMNTEAFF
once,TRBJ2-3,14,.,TRBV21-1,TGTGCCAGCAGCCGTGGACAGGGTGTCGGTACGCAGTATTTT,CASSRGQGVGTQYF
few,TRBJ2-1,15,TRBD2,TRBV11-2,TGTGCCAGCAGCGCCCCACTAGCGGGGGACAATGAGCAGTTCTTC,CASSAPLAGDNEQFF
.,TRBJ2-3,19,.,TRBV10-1,TGCGCCAGCAGTGGGTACAGGGTCCCCCCTAGTCTTGGCACAGATACGCAGTATTTT,CASSGYRVPPSLGTDTQYF